These 22 T cell receptor beta chains came from one sample sequenced in a study of radiation and T cells in renal cell carcinoma. Profiled with immunoSEQ multiplex PCR; TCRdb holds only in-frame clones, not every one. The sample records about 130,000 clones, around 90% being singletons. Time point here: blood 2 weeks post-SBRT. Treatment noted: 15 Gy SBRT to primary tumor, nephrectomy 4 weeks later. The sequences come from blood, collected from a patient whose treatment included radiotherapy and nephrectomy. The receptor source for this set is a woman aged 70-85 years with renal cell carcinoma.

The chain combines TRBV29-1 with TRBJ1-4; TRBD1 is a possible D gene (6 bases). V lost 5 bases to trimming and J lost 8 bases, with 15 bases between them. From germline, CDR1 is SQVTM and CDR2 ANQGSEA. This CDR3 is 13 amino acids long. The CDR3 DNA is TGCAGCGTTTTGGGCAGGGGCGGGGAAAAACTGTTTTTT. Translated: CSVLGRGGEKLFF. Looking up the rest from reference TRBV29-1 and TRBJ1-4 gives the full variable domain: SAVISQKPSRDICQRGTSLTIQCQVDSQVTMMFWYRQQPGQSLTLIATANQGSEATYESGFVIDKFPISRPNLTFSTLTVSNMSPEDSSIYLCSVLGRGGEKLFFGSGTQLSVL.

This chain uses TRBV6-4 with TRBJ1-2; D uncertain. The CDR3 totals 14 residues. The V gene's germline CDR1 is MRHNA and CDR2 SNTAGT. The V end was cut by 4 bases, the J end by 6 bases, with 15 bases between. CDR3: CASSADARVNGYTF. CDR3 in DNA: TGTGCCAGCAGTGCAGACGCCCGAGTAAATGGCTACACCTTC.

This rearrangement joins TRBV7-2 to TRBJ2-5; 8 bases map to TRBD1. Germline CDR1 SGHTA, CDR2 FQGNSA. The CDR3 contains 16 residues. Losses at the gene ends were 5 bases for V and 5 bases for J; bases not matched to a gene: 13. This CDR3 reads CASSTHSGGAWETQYF. CDR3 coding DNA: TGTGCCAGCAGCACCCACTCAGGGGGCGCGTGGGAGACCCAGTACTTC.

The chain is built from TRBV6-6 and TRBJ2-5; a weak D match, TRBD2 (6 bases). The CDR3 totals 15 residues. V shed 2 bases and J shed 5 bases, with 15 bases lying between them. Germline values: CDR1 MNHNY, CDR2 SVGAGI (reference sequence). This CDR3 is CASSYGIGEEETQYF. The CDR3 DNA follows: TGTGCCAGCAGTTACGGGATTGGGGAGGAGGAGACCCAGTACTTC.

Written as DNA, the CDR3 is TGTGCCAGCAGCTCTGCGACAGGGGGGAATTCACCCCTCCACTTT. Encoded protein: CASSSATGGNSPLHF. This chain uses TRBV11-2 with TRBJ1-6; 9 bases are a match to TRBD1. The V segment lost 4 bases and the J segment 7 bases; nucleotides outside the gene matches: 5. Germline V CDR1 and CDR2: SGHAT, FQNNGV. This CDR3 is 15 amino acids long.

The genes are TRBV21-1 and TRBJ2-7; the table's TRBD1 call for D was not verified on the DNA. TRBV21-1 is listed as a pseudogene. This CDR3 is built from 17 residues. CDR3 amino acids: CASSKIQRTGGNYEQYF. The CDR3 coding sequence is TGTGCCAGCAGCAAGATCCAGAGGACAGGGGGGAACTACGAGCAGTACTTC.

In DNA, the CDR3 is TGTGCCACCCAGAAAGTCGGGTACAATGAGCAGTTCTTC. The encoded protein is CATQKVGYNEQFF. The J gene is TRBJ2-1, the V gene TRBV27; unclear D gene. Trimming cost V 10 bases and J 4 bases, with 14 bases left between them. The CDR3 spans 13 residues. The germline CDR1 and CDR2 sequences are MNHEY and SMNVEV (reference sequence).

This sequence joins TRBV7-8 and TRBJ2-3; D may be TRBD1 or TRBD2 (5 bases each). Germline lookup yields CDR1 SGHVS and CDR2 FQNEAQ. Deletions cut 1 base from V and 0 bases from J, with 11 bases between. The CDR3 has 16 amino acids. CDR3 nucleotides: TGTGCCAGCAGCTTAGGGGGGATCTCGAGCACAGATACGCAGTATTTT. Protein: CASSLGGISSTDTQYF.

There are a few counts of this clone. V gene TRBV25-1 combines with J gene TRBJ1-2, with a weak D call TRBD1 (5 bases). CDR3 length: 14 amino acids. Trimming removed 4 bases from V and 5 bases from J, with 14 bases in between. Per germline, CDR1 MGHDK and CDR2 SYGVNS. The CDR3 DNA sequence: TGTGCCAGCAGTGTAGCTGGGGGGGGGTATGGCTACACCTTC. Residues: CASSVAGGGYGYTF.

This chain connects TRBV6-6 to TRBJ2-3, with 10 positions matching TRBD2. With 5 bases clipped from V and 2 bases from J, the junction kept 4 bases outside the gene matches. This CDR3 contains 15 residues. Germline V CDR1 and CDR2: MNHNY, SVGAGI (reference sequence). The CDR3 is CASSRLAGATDTQYF. CDR3 DNA sequence: TGTGCCAGCAGTAGGCTAGCGGGGGCCACAGATACGCAGTATTTT.

This chain joins TRBV9 and TRBJ1-1, with TRBD1 matching over 11 bases. Trimming cost V 3 bases and J 8 bases; bases outside gene matches: 3. There are 13 residues in the CDR3. The germline gives CDR1 SGDLS, CDR2 YYNGEE. The CDR3 sequence is CASSEGTGGEAFF. CDR3 sequence (DNA): TGTGCCAGCAGCGAGGGGACAGGGGGGGAAGCTTTCTTT.

The chain carries TRBV5-4 and TRBJ2-3; D is possibly TRBD2 (7 bases). V was clipped by 2 bases and J by 2 bases, with 12 bases between them. Germline values: CDR1 SGHNT, CDR2 YYREEE (reference sequence). This CDR3 comprises 15 residues. The CDR3 DNA is TGTGCCAGCAGCTTAGGGGGGGCCTCCACAGATACGCAGTATTTT. As protein: CASSLGGASTDTQYF.

The J gene is TRBJ2-1, the V gene TRBV20-1; D ambiguous. CDR3 length: 10 amino acids. The V gene lost 7 bases and the J gene lost 12 bases, with 13 bases spanning the gap. Per the germline V gene, CDR1 is DFQATT and CDR2 is SNEGSKA (reference sequence). This chain's CDR3 is CSVAPMGQFF. The CDR3 DNA follows: TGCAGTGTTGCGCCCATGGGGCAGTTCTTC.

The chain couples TRBV28 to TRBJ1-4; 9 bases agree with TRBD1. With V trimmed by 5 bases and J by 4 bases, 5 bases remained unmatched. CDR3 length equals 15 residues. The V gene's germline CDR1 is MDHEN and CDR2 SYDVKM. CDR3 coding DNA: TGTGCCAGCAGTCGCCGGGACAGGGTTAATGAAAAACTGTTTTTT. Translation gives CASSRRDRVNEKLFF. Using reference TRBV28 and TRBJ1-4 for the parts outside the CDR3, the full variable domain is DVKVTQSSRYLVKRTGEKVFLECVQDMDHENMFWYRQDPGLGLRLIYFSYDVKMKEKGDIPEGYSVSREKKERFSLILESASTNQTSMYLCASSRRDRVNEKLFFGSGTQLSVL.

The V gene is TRBV5-1, the J gene TRBJ2-3, with 12 nucleotides matching TRBD2. With 4 bases clipped from V and 4 bases from J, the junction kept 4 bases outside the gene matches. CDR1 is SGHRS, CDR2 YFSETQ, per germline. This CDR3 comprises 15 residues. CDR3 region: CASSPSGGASDTQYF. The CDR3 bases are TGCGCCAGCAGCCCTAGCGGGGGGGCCTCAGATACGCAGTATTTT.

This chain links TRBV7-2 with TRBJ1-2; TRBD1 is a possible D gene (6 bases). Germline CDR1 is SGHTA and CDR2 is FQGNSA. The CDR3 has 13 residues. The V end lost 5 bases, the J end lost 2 bases, and 9 bases lay between the germline ends. The CDR3 region is CASSRRGNYGYTF. CDR3 coding DNA: TGTGCCAGCAGCCGCAGGGGCAACTATGGCTACACCTTC.

The chain carries TRBV29-1 and TRBJ2-7, with unresolved D. V gave up 1 base and J gave up 4 bases, with 5 bases separating them. CDR1 and CDR2 from the germline V gene are SQVTM and ANQGSEA. The CDR3 runs 11 residues. The DNA of the CDR3 is TGCAGCGTTGAAGTAGGGTACGAGCAGTACTTC. Amino acids: CSVEVGYEQYF.

This chain links TRBV2 with TRBJ1-1; no firm D call. Looked up from germline, CDR1 is SNHLY and CDR2 is FYNNEI. V was trimmed by 8 bases and J by 5 bases, leaving 18 bases between them. CDR3 length: 14 residues. CDR3 in amino acids: CASRQLQDRTEAFF. The CDR3 DNA follows: TGTGCCAGCCGCCAGCTCCAGGATCGGACTGAAGCTTTCTTT.

DNA of the CDR3: TGTGCCAGCAGCGTACGGGAGGGGGCGACTGAAGCTTTCTTT. Protein: CASSVREGATEAFF. V usage is TRBV9 and J usage is TRBJ1-1, with 7 bases that match TRBD1. The CDR3 has 14 residues. Germline CDR1 SGDLS, CDR2 YYNGEE. The junction had 5 bases not matched to a gene; V was cut back by 1 base and J by 5 bases.

This chain connects TRBV6-5 to TRBJ1-6, with unresolved D. The V gene lost 6 bases and the J gene lost 10 bases, with 16 bases spanning the gap. Germline assignment: CDR1 MNHEY and CDR2 SVGAGI. The CDR3 is 14 amino acids. The CDR3 DNA reads as TGTGCCAGCAGCCCTTTAGGGAAGGAATCACCCCTCCACTTT. Protein sequence: CASSPLGKESPLHF.

Concerning this clone: The sample contains more than one DNA sequence encoding this CDR3. V usage is TRBV5-6 and J usage is TRBJ1-3, with D perhaps matching TRBD1 (5 bases). CDR1 and CDR2 from the germline V gene are SGHDT and YYEEEE. V lost 3 bases, J lost 0 bases, and 22 bases lay in between. The CDR3 spans 19 residues. This CDR3 is CASSSSMGPWSGSGNTIYF. CDR3 coding DNA: TGTGCCAGCAGCTCGTCTATGGGACCATGGTCGGGCTCTGGAAACACCATATATTTT.

The J gene is TRBJ1-5, the V gene TRBV30; D unresolved. Trimming removed 1 base from V and 4 bases from J, with 8 bases in between. The CDR3 covers 13 residues. The germline V gene encodes CDR1 GTSNPN and CDR2 SVGIG (reference sequence). This chain's CDR3 is CAWSGATNQPQHF. The CDR3 bases are TGTGCCTGGAGTGGGGCTACTAATCAGCCCCAGCATTTT.